This T cell receptor (beta chain) was identified during a study of shared clonotypes between healthy human individuals. Study-wide context: The cohort comprised a couple of women and a few men. Their ages spanned 18 to 49 years. Per donor, three plates held CD4 naive cells, three held CD4 memory, two held CD8 naive and one held CD8 memory.

V was clipped by 6 bases and J by 3 bases, with 7 bases between them. CDR1 is SGHTA, CDR2 FQGTGA, per germline. The CDR3 spans 12 residues. Comments on this clone: The identical CDR3 is also encoded by other nucleotide sequences in the sample.

Profiling relied on immunoSEQ multiplex PCR, and the TCRdb table lists in-frame clones only, not all of them. The sample lists about 2.5 million clones; around 92% were seen once. The sequenced sample consisted of naive CD4+ T cells from PBMCs. Subset: CD45RA+ positively selected. The receptor comes from a man between 18 and 29 years old in good health. Some clones in this sample may be carry-over from other donors' samples. The chain carries TRBV7-3 and TRBJ2-3, with no clear D. CDR3: CASSRGTDTQYF. The CDR3 DNA reads TGTGCCAGCAGTCGAGGAACAGATACGCAGTATTTT.